Listed below are T cell receptor beta chains from one sample, sequenced in a study of blood T cell repertoires in COVID-19. Clones were read by immunoSEQ multiplex PCR, and TCRdb kept only the in-frame ones, dropping some. Of around 300,000 clones listed, roughly 86% are singletons. Sequencing was done on a sample of PBMCs or T cells enriched from blood (not recorded which). These receptors originate from a woman in her 30s who had recovered from COVID-19. Both conserved end residues are part of each CDR3. Each record gives: clone size, J gene, D gene, V gene, CDR3 DNA, CDR3 protein. D genes are given only for firm matches. Expanded clones get a size class; other rows say once, few or many, or leave the size out.

size: once
J: TRBJ1-4
D: .
V: TRBV4-3
DNA: TGCGCCAGCAGCCAGAAGGCACAGTCTAATGAAAAACTGTTTTTT
CDR3: CASSQKAQSNEKLFF

size: .
J: TRBJ1-3
D: TRBD1
V: TRBV7-3
DNA: TGTGCCAGCAGCATTTGGACAGGGAGGAGGTTGGAAAACACCATATATTTT
CDR3: CASSIWTGRRLENTIYF

size: .
J: TRBJ1-2
D: .
V: TRBV27
DNA: TGTGCCAGCAGTTTAATCCGGGGGGCGTCCGGCTACACCTTC
CDR3: CASSLIRGASGYTF

size: .
J: TRBJ2-1
D: .
V: TRBV7-8
DNA: TGTGCCAGCAGCTTACAACTCTCGGTTGCGAATGAGCAGTTCTTC
CDR3: CASSLQLSVANEQFF

size: .
J: TRBJ1-5
D: .
V: TRBV6-4
DNA: TGTGCCAGCAGTGACTCGATCAGGGTCGGCAATCAGCCCCAGCATTTT
CDR3: CASSDSIRVGNQPQHF

size: .
J: TRBJ2-5
D: TRBD1
V: TRBV30
DNA: TGTGCCTTAATCGGGACAGGGTTAGTTTTCGAGACCCAGTACTTC
CDR3: CALIGTGLVFETQYF

size: .
J: TRBJ1-4
D: .
V: TRBV10-2
DNA: TGCGCCAGCAGTGAGAATCGGGAAAAACTGTTTTTT
CDR3: CASSENREKLFF

size: .
J: TRBJ1-1
D: TRBD1
V: TRBV30
DNA: TGTGCCTGGGACAGGGGTTACACTGAAGCTTTCTTT
CDR3: CAWDRGYTEAFF

size: .
J: TRBJ2-3
D: .
V: TRBV5-1
DNA: TGCGCCAGCAGCTTGATAACTAGCTCCACAGATACGCAGTATTTT
CDR3: CASSLITSSTDTQYF

size: .
J: TRBJ1-2
D: .
V: TRBV28
DNA: TGTGCCAGCAGTTTAAGAGCGGGGGGGGAGAATGGTGGCTACACCTTC
CDR3: CASSLRAGGENGGYTF

size: .
J: TRBJ2-7
D: .
V: TRBV14
DNA: TGTGCCAGCAGCCCGGGGTACGAGCAGTACTTC
CDR3: CASSPGYEQYF

size: .
J: TRBJ1-6
D: TRBD1
V: TRBV2
DNA: TGTGCCAGCAGGGTTCTGCCCGGACAGGTCTTTAATTCACCCCTCCACTTT
CDR3: CASRVLPGQVFNSPLHF

size: .
J: TRBJ1-2
D: .
V: TRBV12-3/TRBV12-4
DNA: TGTGCCAGCAGCCCCGCGGCAGGGTCTGGCTACACCTTC
CDR3: CASSPAAGSGYTF

size: .
J: TRBJ2-7
D: TRBD1
V: TRBV7-9
DNA: TGTGCCAGCAGCTTAGTCCGGACAGGGGGCGCCGGCTACGAGCAGTACTTC
CDR3: CASSLVRTGGAGYEQYF

size: .
J: TRBJ2-7
D: TRBD2
V: TRBV6-5
DNA: TGTGCCAGCAGTTCTCCGGGACTAGCAAACTACGAGCAGTACTTC
CDR3: CASSSPGLANYEQYF

size: .
J: TRBJ2-1
D: .
V: TRBV2
DNA: TGTGCCACCCTGCGGCCCGAGAACAATGAGCAGTTCTTC
CDR3: CATLRPENNEQFF

size: .
J: TRBJ2-2
D: TRBD1
V: TRBV28
DNA: TGTGCCAGCAGTCCAGGGGGCCTGAACACCGGGGAGCTGTTTTTT
CDR3: CASSPGGLNTGELFF

size: .
J: TRBJ1-3
D: .
V: TRBV18
DNA: TGTGCCAGCTCACCTACAGGATCTTCTGGAAACACCATATATTTT
CDR3: CASSPTGSSGNTIYF

size: .
J: TRBJ2-7
D: .
V: TRBV7-2
DNA: TGTGCCAGCAGCTTAGATACAGGGATCTCCTACGAGCAGTACTTC
CDR3: CASSLDTGISYEQYF

size: once
J: TRBJ2-3
D: .
V: TRBV11-2
DNA: TGTGCCAGCAGCTTAGGGGCGGGTACGGCTGCCGGAGATACGCAGTATTTT
CDR3: CASSLGAGTAAGDTQYF

size: .
J: TRBJ2-5
D: TRBD2
V: TRBV7-9
DNA: TGTGCCAGCAGCTCCTGGGGGGGGACCTCCAGGGTTGCCGAGACCCAGTACTTC
CDR3: CASSSWGGTSRVAETQYF

size: .
J: TRBJ2-1
D: TRBD2
V: TRBV7-9
DNA: TGTGCCAGCCCCGGGACTAGCGGGGACAATGAGCAGTTCTTC
CDR3: CASPGTSGDNEQFF